This T cell receptor (beta chain) was profiled in a study of blood T cell repertoires in COVID-19. This CDR3 has 12 residues. CDR1 is MNHEY, CDR2 SMNVEV, per germline (reference sequence). The ends were cut back, 8 bases at V and 4 bases at J, with 6 bases in the middle. The method was immunoSEQ multiplex PCR; TCRdb's version includes in-frame clones alone and lacks a portion of them. Here the sample spans around 300,000 clones, about 91% being singletons. This rearrangement joins TRBV27 to TRBJ1-6; D is ambiguous. The clonotype comes from a woman between 25 and 40 years old with COVID-19, enrolled during active disease. Sequencing was done on a sample of peripheral blood. The CDR3 sequence is CASGEYNSPLHF. CDR3 sequence (DNA): TGTGCCAGCGGGGAGTATAATTCACCCCTCCACTTT.